This section outlines one T cell receptor (beta chain) sequence together with its context. Its specificity is not known. All donors were healthy, and all were Caucasian. The sample is drawn from a study of identical twins. Overall study findings and caveats: Zero-insertion analyses could be partly confounded by invariant MAIT and iNKT cells. Reduced insertions were recorded for abundant cord blood beta clonotypes, with no such pattern in memory repertoires.

Template switching added a universal primer binding site, and final cDNA carried unique molecular identifiers. TCRdb itself ran the 5' RACE reads through MiXCR, one entry per CDR3 protein. The profile shows more than 1.5 million distinct CDR3 sequences, around a third of them singletons. This TCR derives from a newborn girl in good health. Sequencing was carried out using cord blood.

The DNA of the CDR3 is TGTGCCAGCAGCCAAGATCTTGGGGTTAGGCACAATGAGCAGTTCTTC. It specifies CASSQDLGVRHNEQFF. The rearrangement links TRBV14 to TRBJ2-1; D is unclear. The CDR3 runs 16 residues. V was trimmed by 0 bases and J by 5 bases, leaving 14 bases between them. Looked up from germline, CDR1 is SGHDN and CDR2 is FVKESK.